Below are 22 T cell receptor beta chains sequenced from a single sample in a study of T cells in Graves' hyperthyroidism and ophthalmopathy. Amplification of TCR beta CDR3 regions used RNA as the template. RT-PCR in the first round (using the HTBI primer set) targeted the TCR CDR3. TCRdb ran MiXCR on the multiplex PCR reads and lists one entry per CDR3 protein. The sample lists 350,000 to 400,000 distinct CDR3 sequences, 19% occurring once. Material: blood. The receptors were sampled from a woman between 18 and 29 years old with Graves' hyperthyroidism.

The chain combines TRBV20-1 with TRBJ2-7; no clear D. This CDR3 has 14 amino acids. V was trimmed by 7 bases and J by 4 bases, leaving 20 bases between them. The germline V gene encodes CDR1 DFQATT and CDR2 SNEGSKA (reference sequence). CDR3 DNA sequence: TGCAGTGGTTCAGACTCTGGCCACTCATACGAGCAGTACTTC. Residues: CSGSDSGHSYEQYF.

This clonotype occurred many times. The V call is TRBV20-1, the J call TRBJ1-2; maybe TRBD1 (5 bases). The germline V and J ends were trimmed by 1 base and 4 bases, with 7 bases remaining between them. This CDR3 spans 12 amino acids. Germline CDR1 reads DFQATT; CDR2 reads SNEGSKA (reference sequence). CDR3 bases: TGCAGTGCTAGAGGGGGGACCTATGGCTACACCTTC. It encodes CSARGGTYGYTF.

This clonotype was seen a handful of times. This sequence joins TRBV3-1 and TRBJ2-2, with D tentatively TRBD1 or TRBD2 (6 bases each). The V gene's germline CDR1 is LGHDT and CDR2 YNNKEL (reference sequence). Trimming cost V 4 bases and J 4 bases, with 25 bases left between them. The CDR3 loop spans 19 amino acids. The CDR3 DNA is TGTGCCAGCAGCCGAAAAAGATCCGTTAGGGGGGCGAGCACCGGGGAGCTGTTTTTT. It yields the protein CASSRKRSVRGASTGELFF.

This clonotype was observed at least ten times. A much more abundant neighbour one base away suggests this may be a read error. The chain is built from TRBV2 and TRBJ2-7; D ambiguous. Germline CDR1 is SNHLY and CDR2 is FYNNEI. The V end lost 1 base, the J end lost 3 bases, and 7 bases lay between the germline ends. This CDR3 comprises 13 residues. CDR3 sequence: CASSEEPYYEQYF. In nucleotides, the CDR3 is TGTGCCAGCAGTGAAGAACCGTACTACGAGCAGTACTTC.

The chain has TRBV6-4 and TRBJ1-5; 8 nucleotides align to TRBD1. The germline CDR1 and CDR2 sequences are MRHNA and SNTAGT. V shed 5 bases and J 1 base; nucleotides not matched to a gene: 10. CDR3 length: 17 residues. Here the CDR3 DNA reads TGTGCCAGCAGTCACCCCAGTCGACAGGGGAGCAATCAGCCCCAGCATTTT. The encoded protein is CASSHPSRQGSNQPQHF.

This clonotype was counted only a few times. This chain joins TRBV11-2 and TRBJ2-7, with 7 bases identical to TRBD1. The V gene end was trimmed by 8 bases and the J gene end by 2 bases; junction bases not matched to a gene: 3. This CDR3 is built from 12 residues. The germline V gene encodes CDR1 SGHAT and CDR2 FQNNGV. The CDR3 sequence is CASGDRPYEQYF. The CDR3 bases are TGTGCCAGCGGGGACAGACCCTACGAGCAGTACTTC. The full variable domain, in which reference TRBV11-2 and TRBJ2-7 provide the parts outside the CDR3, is EAGVAQSPRYKIIEKRQSVAFWCNPISGHATLYWYQQILGQGPKLLIQFQNNGVVDDSQLPKDRFSAERLKGVDSTLKIQPAKLEDSAVYLCASGDRPYEQYFGPGTRLTVT.

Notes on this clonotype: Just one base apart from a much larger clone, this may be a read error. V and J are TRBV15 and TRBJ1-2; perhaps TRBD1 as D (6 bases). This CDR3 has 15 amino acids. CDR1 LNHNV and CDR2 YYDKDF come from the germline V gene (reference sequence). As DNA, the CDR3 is TGTGCCACCAGCCCCAAGGGACATCCCGTCTATGGCTACAGCTTC. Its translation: CATSPKGHPVYGYSF.

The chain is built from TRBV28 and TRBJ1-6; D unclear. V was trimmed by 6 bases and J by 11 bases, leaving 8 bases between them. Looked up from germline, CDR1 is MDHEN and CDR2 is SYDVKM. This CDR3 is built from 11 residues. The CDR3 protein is CASSVSPPLHF. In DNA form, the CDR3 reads TGTGCCAGCAGCGTTAGTCCACCCCTCCACTTT.

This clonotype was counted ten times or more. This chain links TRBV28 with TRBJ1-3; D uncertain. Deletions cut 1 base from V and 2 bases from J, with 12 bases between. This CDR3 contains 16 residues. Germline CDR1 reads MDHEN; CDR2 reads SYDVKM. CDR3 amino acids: CASSLYPTKPGNTIYF. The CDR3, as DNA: TGTGCCAGCAGTTTATACCCTACAAAGCCTGGAAACACCATATATTTT.

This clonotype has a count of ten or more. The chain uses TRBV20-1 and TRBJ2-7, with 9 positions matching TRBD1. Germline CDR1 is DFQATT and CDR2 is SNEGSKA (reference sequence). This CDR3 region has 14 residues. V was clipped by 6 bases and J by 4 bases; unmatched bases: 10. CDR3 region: CSATNRDRDYEQYF. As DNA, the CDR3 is TGCAGTGCCACGAACCGGGACAGGGATTACGAGCAGTACTTC.

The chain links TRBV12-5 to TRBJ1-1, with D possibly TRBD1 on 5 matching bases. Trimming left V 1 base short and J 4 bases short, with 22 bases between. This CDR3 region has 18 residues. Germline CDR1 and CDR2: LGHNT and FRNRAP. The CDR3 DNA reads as TGTGCTAGTGGTTTGGATCAGGGCTTTAATCTTTGGGGCACTGAAGCTTTCTTT. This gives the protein CASGLDQGFNLWGTEAFF. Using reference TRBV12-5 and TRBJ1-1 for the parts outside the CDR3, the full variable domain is DARVTQTPRHKVTEMGQEVTMRCQPILGHNTVFWYRQTMMQGLELLAYFRNRAPLDDSGMPKDRFSAEMPDATLATLKIQPSEPRDSAVYFCASGLDQGFNLWGTEAFFGQGTRLTVV.

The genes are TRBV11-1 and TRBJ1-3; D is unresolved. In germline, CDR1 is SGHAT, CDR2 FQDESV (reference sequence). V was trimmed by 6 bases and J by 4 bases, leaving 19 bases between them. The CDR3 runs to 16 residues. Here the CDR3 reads CASSKKITAPGNTIYF. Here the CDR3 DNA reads TGTGCCAGCAGTAAAAAGATTACGGCGCCGGGAAACACCATATATTTT. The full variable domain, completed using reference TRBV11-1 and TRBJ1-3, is EAEVAQSPRYKITEKSQAVAFWCDPISGHATLYWYRQILGQGPELLVQFQDESVVDDSQLPKDRFSAERLKGVDSTLKIQPAELGDSAMYLCASSKKITAPGNTIYFGEGSWLTVV.

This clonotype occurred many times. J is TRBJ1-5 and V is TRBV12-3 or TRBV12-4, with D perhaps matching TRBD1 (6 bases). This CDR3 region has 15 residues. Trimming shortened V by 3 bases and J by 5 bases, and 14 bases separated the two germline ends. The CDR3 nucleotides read TGTGCCAGCAGTTTGGTCAGGGGCGCGGATCAGCCCCAGCATTTT. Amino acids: CASSLVRGADQPQHF.

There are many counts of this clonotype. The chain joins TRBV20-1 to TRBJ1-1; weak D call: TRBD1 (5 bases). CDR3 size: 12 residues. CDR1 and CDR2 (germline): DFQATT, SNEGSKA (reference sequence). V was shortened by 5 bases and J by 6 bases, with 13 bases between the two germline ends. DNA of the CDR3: TGCAGTGCTCATTCGGGACGACCTGAAGCTTTCTTT. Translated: CSAHSGRPEAFF.

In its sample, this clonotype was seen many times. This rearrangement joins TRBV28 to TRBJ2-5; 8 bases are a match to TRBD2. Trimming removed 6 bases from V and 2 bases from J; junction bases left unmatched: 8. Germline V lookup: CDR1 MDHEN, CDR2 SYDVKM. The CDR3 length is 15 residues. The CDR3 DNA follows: TGTGCCAGCAGCCAAACCTTAGCGGGGCAAGAGACCCAGTACTTC. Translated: CASSQTLAGQETQYF.

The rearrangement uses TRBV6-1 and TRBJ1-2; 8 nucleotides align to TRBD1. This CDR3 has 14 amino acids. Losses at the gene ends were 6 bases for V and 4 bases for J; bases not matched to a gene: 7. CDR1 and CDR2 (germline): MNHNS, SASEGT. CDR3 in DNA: TGTGCCAGCAGGACAGGGGTAGGCAGCTATGGCTACACCTTC. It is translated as CASRTGVGSYGYTF.

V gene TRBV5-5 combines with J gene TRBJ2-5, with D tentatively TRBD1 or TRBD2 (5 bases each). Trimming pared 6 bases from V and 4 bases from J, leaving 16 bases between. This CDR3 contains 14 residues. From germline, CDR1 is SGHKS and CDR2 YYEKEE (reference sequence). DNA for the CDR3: TGTGCCAGCACCTTCGGGGCATTGTCAGAGACCCAGTACTTC. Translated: CASTFGALSETQYF.

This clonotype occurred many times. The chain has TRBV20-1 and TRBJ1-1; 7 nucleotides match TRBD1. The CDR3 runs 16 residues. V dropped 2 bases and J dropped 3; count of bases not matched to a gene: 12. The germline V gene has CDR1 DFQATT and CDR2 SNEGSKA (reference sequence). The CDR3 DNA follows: TGCAGTGCTAGACCTCTGCAGGGGGGGTGGGACACTGAAGCTTTCTTT. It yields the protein CSARPLQGGWDTEAFF.

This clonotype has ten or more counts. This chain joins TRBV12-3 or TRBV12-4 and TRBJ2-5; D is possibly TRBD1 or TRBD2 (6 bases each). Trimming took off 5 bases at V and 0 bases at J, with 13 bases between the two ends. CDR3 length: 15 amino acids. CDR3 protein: CASSLGGGNQETQYF. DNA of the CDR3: TGTGCCAGCAGTCTTGGAGGGGGGAACCAAGAGACCCAGTACTTC.

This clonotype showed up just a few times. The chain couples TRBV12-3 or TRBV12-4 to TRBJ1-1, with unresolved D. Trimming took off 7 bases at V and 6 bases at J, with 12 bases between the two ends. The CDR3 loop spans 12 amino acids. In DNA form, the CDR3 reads TGTGCCAGCACCTTTAGACCGTCTGAAGCTTTCTTT. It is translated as CASTFRPSEAFF.

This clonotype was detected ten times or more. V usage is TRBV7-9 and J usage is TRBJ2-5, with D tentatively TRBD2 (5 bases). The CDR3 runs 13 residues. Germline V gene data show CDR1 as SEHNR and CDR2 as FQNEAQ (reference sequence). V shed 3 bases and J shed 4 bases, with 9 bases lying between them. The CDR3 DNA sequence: TGTGCCAGCAGCTTCGAGCGGACAGAGACCCAGTACTTC. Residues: CASSFERTETQYF.

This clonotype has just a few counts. The CDR3 region is CASSLATGGVARAFF. CDR3 nucleotide sequence: TGTGCCAGCAGCTTAGCGACAGGGGGCGTGGCGAGAGCTTTCTTT. The V gene is TRBV7-8, the J gene TRBJ1-1; 10 positions match TRBD1. Per the germline V gene, CDR1 is SGHVS and CDR2 is FQNEAQ. The ends lost 0 bases at V and 10 bases at J; junction bases unmatched: 8. This CDR3 spans 15 amino acids.